This entry lists 20 T cell receptor beta chains sequenced from one sample in a study of blood T cell repertoires in COVID-19. TCRdb's table, derived via immunoSEQ multiplex PCR, lists solely in-frame clones and lacks some. The sample shows roughly 89,000 clones, 80% of them seen only once. The sequenced sample was peripheral blood. These receptor sequences come from a woman in her seventies with acute or convalescent COVID-19.

This clone occurred a few times. V and J are TRBV7-3 and TRBJ2-1, with TRBD2 as a possible D gene (6 bases). The CDR3 length is 15 residues. Germline V lookup: CDR1 SGHTA, CDR2 FQGTGA. V lost 5 bases and J 1 base, leaving 12 bases between the germline ends. The CDR3, as DNA: TGTGCCAGCAGCCGCGAAGGAGGGTCCTACAATGAGCAGTTCTTC. Translated, it gives CASSREGGSYNEQFF.

The V and J genes are TRBV19 and TRBJ2-7; perhaps TRBD2 as D (6 bases). Germline CDR1 and CDR2: LNHDA and SQIVND (reference sequence). This CDR3 comprises 15 residues. The ends were cut back, 7 bases at V and 2 bases at J, with 18 bases in the middle. DNA of the CDR3: TGTGCCAGTAAGAGTGGGGCTAGCGCAACCTACGAGCAGTACTTC. Encoded protein: CASKSGASATYEQYF.

This clone was seen repeatedly, ten times or more. Other DNA sequences in this sample translate to the same CDR3. The chain joins TRBV5-1 to TRBJ1-2; 8 nucleotides agree with TRBD1. The ends lost 4 bases at V and 4 bases at J; junction bases unmatched: 3. This CDR3 is 13 amino acids long. Germline CDR1 SGHRS, CDR2 YFSETQ. In DNA form, the CDR3 reads TGCGCCAGCAGCCCGGACAGGGCCTATGGCTACACCTTC. Encoded protein: CASSPDRAYGYTF.

The chain combines TRBV6-5 with TRBJ2-1; D is possibly TRBD2 (7 bases). The length of the CDR3 is 15 residues. CDR1 is MNHEY and CDR2 is SVGAGI in the germline V gene. V dropped 2 bases and J dropped 5 bases, with 13 bases sitting between them. CDR3 loop: CASSYEGGRNNEQFF. In DNA form, the CDR3 reads TGTGCCAGCAGTTACGAGGGGGGGCGAAACAATGAGCAGTTCTTC.

The V and J genes are TRBV7-2 and TRBJ2-5; the D gene is possibly TRBD2 (5 bases). Trimming stripped 5 bases from V and 1 base from J, with 14 bases between. Germline assignment: CDR1 SGHTA and CDR2 FQGNSA. The CDR3 is 15 amino acids. The CDR3 region has the DNA TGTGCCAGCAGCCCAGCCTCGGGATTCCAAGAGACCCAGTACTTC. Its protein product is CASSPASGFQETQYF.

This chain connects TRBV28 to TRBJ1-2; D gene unclear. The CDR3 runs 14 residues. Germline V gives CDR1 MDHEN, CDR2 SYDVKM. V lost 5 bases and J lost 0, with 10 bases in between. In DNA, the CDR3 is TGTGCCAGCAGTCCCGCCCTAACTAACTATGGCTACACCTTC. This codes for CASSPALTNYGYTF.

The chain carries TRBV2 and TRBJ2-5, with D hard to call. The CDR3 contains 11 residues. Germline lookup yields CDR1 SNHLY and CDR2 FYNNEI. Trimming cost V 7 bases and J 2 bases, with 5 bases left between them. The CDR3 DNA reads as TGTGCCAGCAAGCATCAAGAGACCCAGTACTTC. As protein: CASKHQETQYF.

V usage is TRBV9 and J usage is TRBJ1-6; D may be TRBD1 (5 bases). The V gene's germline CDR1 is SGDLS and CDR2 YYNGEE. The ends were cut back, 4 bases at V and 6 bases at J, with 14 bases in the middle. This CDR3 contains 15 residues. CDR3 loop: CASSPDTTSNSPLHF. The CDR3 DNA sequence: TGTGCCAGCAGCCCGGACACGACCTCTAATTCACCCCTCCACTTT.

The V call is TRBV27, the J call TRBJ2-1; D is possibly TRBD1 (5 bases). The CDR3 spans 15 residues. Trimming left V 2 bases short and J 5 bases short, with 13 bases between. Per germline, CDR1 MNHEY and CDR2 SMNVEV (reference sequence). The CDR3 loop reads CASSLQGWGNNEQFF. CDR3 DNA: TGTGCCAGCAGTTTACAGGGTTGGGGAAACAATGAGCAGTTCTTC.

The CDR3 bases are TGTGCCACCAGTGCGGGAGCGTCCTACAATGAGCAGTTCTTC. Its protein is CATSAGASYNEQFF. The rearrangement links TRBV24-1 to TRBJ2-1, with D possibly being TRBD2 (6 bases). The CDR3 totals 14 residues. The V gene lost 5 bases and the J gene lost 1 base, with 8 bases spanning the gap. Germline assignment: CDR1 KGHDR and CDR2 SFDVKD.

The chain uses TRBV5-1 and TRBJ1-1, with no clear D. This CDR3 has 16 residues. Germline V gene data show CDR1 as SGHRS and CDR2 as YFSETQ. Trimming shortened V by 4 bases and J by 5 bases, and 21 bases separated the two germline ends. The DNA for the CDR3 is TGCGCCAGCAGCCCCAACTCCGGAGGTCGTGGGACTGAAGCTTTCTTT. Translating it yields CASSPNSGGRGTEAFF.

The rearrangement links TRBV12-3 or TRBV12-4 to TRBJ2-5; D gene uncertain. The CDR3 covers 13 residues. V was shortened by 6 bases and J by 4 bases, with 12 bases between the two germline ends. For the CDR3, the DNA is TGTGCCAGCAGGCGGTTAGTCGGAGAGACCCAGTACTTC. It codes for CASRRLVGETQYF.

The chain couples TRBV6-5 to TRBJ1-1; D perhaps matches TRBD1 (6 bases). Germline V gives CDR1 MNHEY, CDR2 SVGAGI. The CDR3 covers 13 residues. The germline V and J ends were trimmed by 11 bases and 1 base, with 14 bases remaining between them. The CDR3 region is CAATTGGNTEAFF. The CDR3 nucleotides read TGTGCCGCGACGACAGGCGGGAACACTGAAGCTTTCTTT.

This clone came up a few times. This sample also contains other DNA sequences that code for the same CDR3. The chain is built from TRBV19 and TRBJ1-1; 8 nucleotides match TRBD1. Trimming removed 5 bases from V and 4 bases from J; junction bases left unmatched: 6. Germline V CDR1 and CDR2: LNHDA, SQIVND (reference sequence). CDR3 size: 14 residues. CDR3 sequence: CASSLGQGGTEAFF. The CDR3 nucleotides read TGTGCCAGTAGTTTAGGACAGGGAGGCACTGAAGCTTTCTTT.

The chain combines TRBV28 with TRBJ1-2, with D perhaps TRBD1 (6 bases). V lost 3 bases, J lost 1 base, and 12 bases lay in between. The CDR3 contains 15 residues. From germline, CDR1 is MDHEN and CDR2 SYDVKM. The CDR3 sequence: CASSFGAGDNYGYTF. The CDR3 nucleotides read TGTGCCAGCAGTTTCGGGGCAGGGGATAACTATGGCTACACCTTC.

The V gene is TRBV7-6, the J gene TRBJ2-7; no definite D call. V was trimmed by 5 bases and J by 3 bases, leaving 11 bases between them. The CDR3 has 13 residues. Germline CDR1 reads SGHVS; CDR2 reads FNYEAQ. CDR3 coding DNA: TGTGCCAGCAGCAAAGTAGGCGGCTACGAGCAGTACTTC. Translated, it gives CASSKVGGYEQYF. The variable domain in full, completed from reference TRBV7-6 and TRBJ2-7, reads GAGVSQSPRYKVTKRGQDVALRCDPISGHVSLYWYRQALGQGPEFLTYFNYEAQQDKSGLPNDRFSAERPEGSISTLTIQRTEQRDSAMYRCASSKVGGYEQYFGPGTRLTVT.

Regarding this clone: One junction end disagrees with the germline gene, perhaps due to a read error. The rearrangement joins TRBV30 to TRBJ2-1; TRBD1 aligns across 8 bases. Germline V lookup: CDR1 GTSNPN, CDR2 SVGIG (reference sequence). CDR3 length: 15 residues. The CDR3 sequence is CAWSAGAGGYYEQFF. DNA of the CDR3: TGTGCCTGGAGCGCAGGGGCAGGGGGCTACTATGAGCAGTTCTTC.

The chain recombines TRBV7-2 with TRBJ2-7, with TRBD1 matching 8 bases. V gave up 2 bases and J gave up 3 bases; unmatched junction bases: 9. CDR3 length: 16 amino acids. CDR1 and CDR2 from the germline V gene are SGHTA and FQGNSA. CDR3 coding DNA: TGTGCCAGCAGCTTAATCTCAGGGGGCCGGGGCTACGAGCAGTACTTC. Amino acid sequence: CASSLISGGRGYEQYF.

This chain uses TRBV6-6 with TRBJ2-3, with 11 bases identical to TRBD1. The germline gives CDR1 MNHNY, CDR2 SVGAGI (reference sequence). This CDR3 has 15 residues. J was trimmed by 7 bases and V by 2 bases; bases with no gene match: 5. The CDR3 DNA reads as TGTGCCAGCAGTTACGGGGACAGGGGGTTGAATACGCAGTATTTT. Residues: CASSYGDRGLNTQYF.

V is TRBV7-9 and J is TRBJ2-7; TRBD1 matches at 9 bases. Losses at the gene ends were 8 bases for V and 5 bases for J; bases not matched to a gene: 7. The germline V gene has CDR1 SEHNR and CDR2 FQNEAQ (reference sequence). This CDR3 contains 13 residues. This CDR3 is CASGRTGGNEQYF. The DNA for the CDR3 is TGTGCCAGCGGCCGTACAGGGGGCAACGAGCAGTACTTC.